These 4 T cell receptor beta chains came from one sample sequenced in a study of T cells in tuberculosis (dated by TCRdb to the late 2010s). Library creation used the immunoSEQ multiplex PCR assay. TCRdb limited this immuneACCESS table to in-frame rearrangements with V and J called. A share of clones is missing; checked studies link under half to unresolved V genes, and the rest is unexplained. A total of 20,000 to 25,000 clones appear in this sample, around nine tenths of them only once. The ten largest account for 15% to 20% of the sample. Sequencing input: PBMCs. The receptors here all came from a donor aged 10 to 29 with latent tuberculosis or without tuberculosis infection. Some clones in this sample may be carry-over from other donors' samples.

The V call is TRBV29-1, the J call TRBJ2-4; possible D gene TRBD1, 7 bases. The CDR3 extends over 13 amino acids. The germline V gene has CDR1 SQVTM and CDR2 ANQGSEA. Trimming removed 8 bases at V and 13 bases at J, with 24 bases between. CDR3 in amino acids: CSYQGGVDPLQYF. DNA for the CDR3: TGCAGCTACCAGGGGGGAGTAGATCCCTTGCAGTACTTC.

The table lists this clone with a count of one. The V call is TRBV5-1, the J call TRBJ2-3, with D perhaps TRBD2 (6 bases). This CDR3 is 14 amino acids long. Germline assignment: CDR1 SGHRS and CDR2 YFSETQ. V gave up 4 bases and J gave up 5 bases, with 14 bases separating them. The CDR3: CASSRGPGVDTQYF. As DNA, the CDR3 is TGCGCCAGCAGCCGGGGACCGGGAGTAGATACGCAGTATTTT.

This rearrangement joins TRBV7-8 to TRBJ2-1; TRBD1 agrees at 9 bases. With 6 bases clipped from V and 8 bases from J, the junction kept 11 bases outside the gene matches. This CDR3 has 15 residues. The germline V gene has CDR1 SGHVS and CDR2 FQNEAQ. The CDR3 DNA reads TGTGCCAGCAGGACATGGGGACAGGGAGGCGATGAGCAGTTCTTC. Its protein product is CASRTWGQGGDEQFF.

The chain employs TRBV11-2 and TRBJ2-7, with a possible D match to TRBD2 (6 bases). The CDR3 consists of 15 residues. V lost 6 bases and J lost 2, with 17 bases in between. Germline-derived CDR1 and CDR2 are SGHAT and FQNNGV. CDR3 amino acids: CASRRNSGQTYEQYF. The DNA for the CDR3 is TGTGCCAGCAGACGGAATAGCGGTCAAACCTACGAGCAGTACTTC.